This is a list of T cell receptor beta chains from one sample in a study of memory CD4+ T cells and cytomegalovirus serostatus. Clones were read by immunoSEQ multiplex PCR, and TCRdb kept only the in-frame ones, dropping some. The table records about 50,000 clones, under 90% of them present only once. Sequencing input: memory CD4+ T cells from blood. The source of these receptors is an adult in good health and CMV-seronegative. Each CDR3 is given with its conserved first and last residue. Fields, in order: J gene, clone size, V gene, D gene, CDR3 DNA, CDR3 protein. D genes are given only for firm matches. Size tells how often a clone was seen (once, few, many) or the class of an expanded clone, and some rows leave it out.

j_call: TRBJ2-7; clone_size: .; v_call: TRBV14; d_call: TRBD1; cdr3_nt: TGTGCCAGCAGCTGGCGACAGGGGCCAGAGTACTTC; cdr3_aa: CASSWRQGPEYF
j_call: TRBJ2-7; clone_size: .; v_call: TRBV28; d_call: .; cdr3_nt: TGTGCCAGCAGGACAACTACCGACGAGCAGTACTTC; cdr3_aa: CASRTTTDEQYF
j_call: TRBJ2-6; clone_size: .; v_call: TRBV2; d_call: TRBD1; cdr3_nt: TGTGCCAGCAGTGACCGGGACAGGGCCTCTGGGGCCAACGTCCTGACTTTC; cdr3_aa: CASSDRDRASGANVLTF
j_call: TRBJ1-5; clone_size: .; v_call: TRBV27; d_call: .; cdr3_nt: TGTGCCAGCTCCCTTGGCTCAGGACCCCAGCATTTT; cdr3_aa: CASSLGSGPQHF
j_call: TRBJ2-4; clone_size: .; v_call: TRBV2; d_call: .; cdr3_nt: TGTGCCAGCAGTCAGGGCACTAGAAGGGACATTCAGTACTTC; cdr3_aa: CASSQGTRRDIQYF
j_call: TRBJ2-2; clone_size: .; v_call: TRBV5-1; d_call: .; cdr3_nt: TGCGCCAGCTCAAAAGGGGCAGAGAGGGAGCTGTTTTTT; cdr3_aa: CASSKGAERELFF
j_call: TRBJ2-1; clone_size: .; v_call: TRBV6-1; d_call: TRBD1; cdr3_nt: TGTGCCAGCAGGGCAGGGGGCGGCGAGCAGTTCTTC; cdr3_aa: CASRAGGGEQFF
j_call: TRBJ2-1; clone_size: .; v_call: TRBV19; d_call: .; cdr3_nt: TGTGCCAGTAGTATCGACGCATCTAGCTCCTACAATGAGCAGTTCTTC; cdr3_aa: CASSIDASSSYNEQFF
j_call: TRBJ1-5; clone_size: .; v_call: TRBV4-1; d_call: TRBD1; cdr3_nt: TGCGCCAGCAGCCAAGATTACGAAGAGGGACAGGGGTGGGTTCTCAATCAGCCCCAGCATTTT; cdr3_aa: CASSQDYEEGQGWVLNQPQHF
j_call: TRBJ2-5; clone_size: .; v_call: TRBV7-2; d_call: .; cdr3_nt: TGTGCCAGCAGCTTAGTACAGGGAGAGACCCAGTACTTC; cdr3_aa: CASSLVQGETQYF
j_call: TRBJ1-4; clone_size: .; v_call: TRBV30; d_call: TRBD1; cdr3_nt: TGTGCCTGGACCAGACAGGGAATAAATGAAAAACTGTTTTTT; cdr3_aa: CAWTRQGINEKLFF
j_call: TRBJ2-7; clone_size: few; v_call: TRBV18; d_call: TRBD1; cdr3_nt: TGTGCCAGCTCACCATCGGGACAGAACTACGAGCAGTACTTC; cdr3_aa: CASSPSGQNYEQYF
j_call: TRBJ2-3; clone_size: .; v_call: TRBV18; d_call: .; cdr3_nt: TGTGCCAGCTCCCCCGGGATCATTGATACGCAGTATTTT; cdr3_aa: CASSPGIIDTQYF
j_call: TRBJ1-5; clone_size: .; v_call: TRBV5-8; d_call: .; cdr3_nt: TGTGCCAGCAGCTTTTGGAGGCAGGGCAATCAGCCCCAGCATTTT; cdr3_aa: CASSFWRQGNQPQHF
j_call: TRBJ2-5; clone_size: .; v_call: TRBV7-6; d_call: TRBD2; cdr3_nt: TGTGCCAGCAGCCCCCGAGCTAGCGGGGGGGCTCAAGAGACCCAGTACTTC; cdr3_aa: CASSPRASGGAQETQYF
j_call: TRBJ2-7; clone_size: .; v_call: TRBV11-2; d_call: TRBD2; cdr3_nt: TGTGCCAGCAGCTCACTAGCGGGGAAATCCTACGAGCAGTACTTC; cdr3_aa: CASSSLAGKSYEQYF
j_call: TRBJ2-3; clone_size: .; v_call: TRBV29-1; d_call: TRBD2; cdr3_nt: TGCAGCTTCCACAGCGGGGGGGACGGTACGCAGTATTTT; cdr3_aa: CSFHSGGDGTQYF
j_call: TRBJ1-1; clone_size: .; v_call: TRBV2; d_call: .; cdr3_nt: TGTGCCAGCAGCGCGTCTGAAGCTTTCTTT; cdr3_aa: CASSASEAFF
j_call: TRBJ1-1; clone_size: .; v_call: TRBV5-1; d_call: TRBD1; cdr3_nt: TGCGCCAGCAGCGAGGGGACAGGGTTTTTCGCTTTCTTT; cdr3_aa: CASSEGTGFFAFF
j_call: TRBJ1-3; clone_size: .; v_call: TRBV5-1; d_call: TRBD1; cdr3_nt: TGCGCCAGCAGCCTGATGGGACAGGGTTTTGGAAACACCATATATTTT; cdr3_aa: CASSLMGQGFGNTIYF
j_call: TRBJ1-5; clone_size: few; v_call: TRBV2; d_call: .; cdr3_nt: TGTGCCAGCAGTAACGACGGAAATCAGCCCCAGCATTTT; cdr3_aa: CASSNDGNQPQHF
j_call: TRBJ1-1; clone_size: .; v_call: TRBV5-5; d_call: TRBD1; cdr3_nt: TGTGCCAGCAGCAGACTTTTCCGGGACAGACTAACTGGAGGTAAAGCTTTCTTT; cdr3_aa: CASSRLFRDRLTGGKAFF
j_call: TRBJ2-2; clone_size: .; v_call: TRBV28; d_call: .; cdr3_nt: TGTGCCAGTAGGCACGAGGAGCTGTTTTTT; cdr3_aa: CASRHEELFF
j_call: TRBJ2-7; clone_size: .; v_call: TRBV5-1; d_call: TRBD2; cdr3_nt: TGCGCCAGCAGCTCTCGACTAGCGGGGGGGCGAGTGGGCGAGCAGTACTTC; cdr3_aa: CASSSRLAGGRVGEQYF
j_call: TRBJ1-2; clone_size: few; v_call: TRBV28; d_call: .; cdr3_nt: TGTGCCAGCACGATCGGGGACGGACACTATGGCTACACCTTC; cdr3_aa: CASTIGDGHYGYTF
j_call: TRBJ1-2; clone_size: few; v_call: TRBV6-6; d_call: .; cdr3_nt: TGTGCCAGCAGCCTAGGGATAGGAAAAGCCCCCTACGGCTACACCTTC; cdr3_aa: CASSLGIGKAPYGYTF
j_call: TRBJ2-7; clone_size: .; v_call: TRBV10-3; d_call: .; cdr3_nt: TGTGCCATCAGAAGTGGGCCAGATCCTTATTACGAGCAGTACTTC; cdr3_aa: CAIRSGPDPYYEQYF
j_call: TRBJ2-5; clone_size: .; v_call: TRBV29-1; d_call: TRBD2; cdr3_nt: TGCAGCACTGAGGCTGCTAGCGGGCAAGAGACCCAGTACTTC; cdr3_aa: CSTEAASGQETQYF
j_call: TRBJ1-4; clone_size: .; v_call: TRBV5-1; d_call: .; cdr3_nt: TGCGCCAGCAGCTCTGGCCGGACAGTTGGCGAAAAACTGTTTTTT; cdr3_aa: CASSSGRTVGEKLFF
j_call: TRBJ1-5; clone_size: .; v_call: TRBV28; d_call: .; cdr3_nt: TGTGCCAGCGGTGTTGGGAATCAGCCCCAGCATTTT; cdr3_aa: CASGVGNQPQHF
j_call: TRBJ2-5; clone_size: .; v_call: TRBV9; d_call: TRBD2; cdr3_nt: TGTGCCAGCAGCGGGGGAGGGGAAGAGACCCAGTACTTC; cdr3_aa: CASSGGGEETQYF
j_call: TRBJ2-3; clone_size: .; v_call: TRBV11-1; d_call: TRBD2; cdr3_nt: TGTGCCAGCAGCTTGCAAGCGGGGTACACAGATACGCAGTATTTT; cdr3_aa: CASSLQAGYTDTQYF
j_call: TRBJ1-2; clone_size: .; v_call: TRBV6-4; d_call: .; cdr3_nt: TGTGCCAGCAGTGACGGGAACAGCCGGTATGGCTACACCTTC; cdr3_aa: CASSDGNSRYGYTF
j_call: TRBJ1-1; clone_size: .; v_call: TRBV7-9; d_call: .; cdr3_nt: TGTGCCAGCGGGGCCACTGAAGCTTTCTTT; cdr3_aa: CASGATEAFF
j_call: TRBJ1-3; clone_size: .; v_call: TRBV13; d_call: TRBD1; cdr3_nt: TGTGCCAGCAGCCAGGGGGGCCGAAACACCATATATTTT; cdr3_aa: CASSQGGRNTIYF
j_call: TRBJ1-5; clone_size: .; v_call: TRBV19; d_call: .; cdr3_nt: TGTGCCAGTAGATCCCGGGACACAAATAGCAATCAGCCCCAGCATTTT; cdr3_aa: CASRSRDTNSNQPQHF
j_call: TRBJ2-7; clone_size: .; v_call: TRBV7-8; d_call: .; cdr3_nt: TGTGCCAGCAGCTTAATCGCCTACGAGCAGTACTTC; cdr3_aa: CASSLIAYEQYF
j_call: TRBJ1-3; clone_size: .; v_call: TRBV19; d_call: TRBD1; cdr3_nt: TGTGCCAGTAGTCCTTGGACAGGACCCCAGAACACCATATATTTT; cdr3_aa: CASSPWTGPQNTIYF
j_call: TRBJ1-1; clone_size: once; v_call: TRBV5-4; d_call: .; cdr3_nt: TGTGCCATCCGGACAGTCCAAAAGGAAGCTTTCTTT; cdr3_aa: CAIRTVQKEAFF
j_call: TRBJ2-2; clone_size: .; v_call: TRBV5-4; d_call: .; cdr3_nt: TGTGCCAGCAGCTTGGGGGGGCGAACGAACACCGGGGAGCTGTTTTTT; cdr3_aa: CASSLGGRTNTGELFF
j_call: TRBJ1-1; clone_size: .; v_call: TRBV11-3; d_call: .; cdr3_nt: TGTGCCAGCAGCTTGAGAGTGAACACTGAAGCTTTCTTT; cdr3_aa: CASSLRVNTEAFF
j_call: TRBJ2-5; clone_size: .; v_call: TRBV2; d_call: .; cdr3_nt: TGTGCCAGCAAGGAGACTGCCGAACCTCAAGAGACCCAGTACTTC; cdr3_aa: CASKETAEPQETQYF
j_call: TRBJ1-2; clone_size: .; v_call: TRBV19; d_call: .; cdr3_nt: TGTGCCAGTAGTCTCGGGCAGAACTATGGCTACACCTTC; cdr3_aa: CASSLGQNYGYTF
j_call: TRBJ2-3; clone_size: .; v_call: TRBV2; d_call: TRBD2; cdr3_nt: TGTGCCAGCAGCACCGGGACTAGCGGGGTTTTAGATACGCAGTATTTT; cdr3_aa: CASSTGTSGVLDTQYF
j_call: TRBJ2-5; clone_size: .; v_call: TRBV18; d_call: .; cdr3_nt: TGTGCCAGCGCCTCCGAAGAGACCCAGTACTTC; cdr3_aa: CASASEETQYF
j_call: TRBJ2-3; clone_size: .; v_call: TRBV5-1; d_call: .; cdr3_nt: TGCGCCAGCAGCAAGCGACTTGATGGTAGCACAGATACGCAGTATTTT; cdr3_aa: CASSKRLDGSTDTQYF
j_call: TRBJ1-6; clone_size: .; v_call: TRBV5-4; d_call: .; cdr3_nt: TGTGCCAGCAGCGCCCCCGACGGATCAAATTCACCCCTCCACTTT; cdr3_aa: CASSAPDGSNSPLHF
j_call: TRBJ2-1; clone_size: .; v_call: TRBV12-5; d_call: .; cdr3_nt: TGTGCTAGTGGAGGGGGGGGACAGCAGGGTGAGCAGTTCTTC; cdr3_aa: CASGGGGQQGEQFF
j_call: TRBJ1-6; clone_size: few; v_call: TRBV28; d_call: .; cdr3_nt: TGTGCCAGCAGTTTATTCGGGGCTGTGAATTCACCCCTCCACTTT; cdr3_aa: CASSLFGAVNSPLHF
j_call: TRBJ1-5; clone_size: .; v_call: TRBV9; d_call: TRBD1; cdr3_nt: TGTGCCAGCAGCCCAGATGACAGGGCAAGTTATCAGCCCCAGCATTTT; cdr3_aa: CASSPDDRASYQPQHF
j_call: TRBJ1-2; clone_size: once; v_call: TRBV6-1; d_call: TRBD1; cdr3_nt: TGTGCCAGCAGTGAAAGACAGGGGGCTAGGGGTGGCTACACCTTC; cdr3_aa: CASSERQGARGGYTF
j_call: TRBJ2-5; clone_size: .; v_call: TRBV7-8; d_call: TRBD2; cdr3_nt: TGTGCCAGCAGCGGACCTAGCGGTCAAGAGACCCAGTACTTC; cdr3_aa: CASSGPSGQETQYF
j_call: TRBJ1-2; clone_size: .; v_call: TRBV28; d_call: .; cdr3_nt: TGTGCCAGCAGTGGCAGCGTAAAAGGCTACACCTTC; cdr3_aa: CASSGSVKGYTF
j_call: TRBJ2-5; clone_size: .; v_call: TRBV2; d_call: .; cdr3_nt: TGTGCCAGTCAATATGGGGTCCAAGAGACCCAGTACTTC; cdr3_aa: CASQYGVQETQYF
j_call: TRBJ1-6; clone_size: .; v_call: TRBV5-1; d_call: .; cdr3_nt: TGCGCCAGCGCCGTAGGGACGGAGAATTCACCCCTCCACTTT; cdr3_aa: CASAVGTENSPLHF